This TCR beta chain was observed in a study of OX40 agonist ivuxolimab in advanced cancers. At the level of the study: Dose-escalation patients had hepatocellular carcinoma, melanoma, renal cell or head and neck cancer.

Here immunoSEQ multiplex PCR was the method, and the copy in TCRdb shows in-frame clones only, minus some. Among under 95,000 clones listed, 84% were seen once. Systemic immunosuppression or a history of autoimmune disease excluded patients. Blood sampling was done at baseline, cycle 4 day 1, and cycle 7 day 1. Comments on this clone: Its antigen is currently unknown.

Study-level points and caveats: Which antigen the expanded peripheral T cells recognized is unknown.

The CDR3 sequence is 15 residues long. Trimming stripped 0 bases from V and 8 bases from J, with 16 bases between. Germline CDR1 is MNHEY and CDR2 is SVGAGI. This sequence joins TRBV6-5 and TRBJ1-2; the D gene is possibly TRBD1 (5 bases). The material sequenced was CD4+ or CD8+ T cells sorted from blood, taken in a trial of the OX40 agonist ivuxolimab. This clonotype was obtained from an adult with an advanced solid tumor such as melanoma, head and neck, liver or kidney cancer. The CDR3 sequence: CASSYSISGTGGYTF. CDR3 nucleotide sequence: TGTGCCAGCAGTTACTCGATATCCGGGACGGGGGGCTACACCTTC.